This T cell receptor beta chain was sequenced during a study of blood T cell repertoires in COVID-19. The wider study: Samples came from the United States, Italy and Spain, spanning acute and convalescent COVID-19.

While infection was still active, Seattle patients were enrolled and then followed longitudinally. There are 14 residues in the CDR3. Trimming took off 1 base at V and 7 bases at J, with 15 bases between the two ends. CDR1 is SGHRS and CDR2 is YFSETQ in the germline V gene. The protocol was immunoSEQ multiplex PCR, while the TCRdb copy is restricted to in-frame clones and leaves out a portion. The sample lists some 250,000 clones, 81% occurring once. J is TRBJ2-7 and V is TRBV5-1, with a possible D match to TRBD2 (6 bases). The TCR originated in a woman of 80 years or more with COVID-19, enrolled during active disease. The sample taken for sequencing was peripheral blood. CDR3 amino acids: CASSLSSSAGEQYF. The CDR3 coding sequence is TGCGCCAGCAGCTTGTCTTCTAGCGCAGGGGAGCAGTACTTC.